The present entry profiles one T cell receptor beta chain with its context. This sample is drawn from a study of blood T cell repertoires in COVID-19. Study summary: Material from acute and convalescent COVID-19 was sourced from the United States, Italy and Spain. Sources were T cells, B-cell-depleted T cells, or PBMCs; the material itself was cDNA or gDNA.

Assay used: immunoSEQ multiplex PCR; TCRdb lists only in-frame clones, some missing. The sample has approximately 75,000 clones; 65% to 80% are singletons. The germline gives CDR1 SGDLS, CDR2 YYNGEE. With 0 bases removed from V and 0 bases from J, the gap between germline ends came to 12 bases. The CDR3 is made up of 16 amino acids. The chain carries TRBV9 and TRBJ1-2; a weak D match, TRBD1 (6 bases). Sequenced: peripheral blood. This TCR was sampled from a woman over 75 with active or convalescent COVID-19. The CDR3: CASSVGAGGTNYGYTF. In nucleotides, the CDR3 is TGTGCCAGCAGCGTAGGAGCGGGGGGCACTAACTATGGCTACACCTTC.